This T cell receptor beta chain emerged from a study of blood T cell repertoires in COVID-19. Trimming took 0 bases from V and 1 from J, leaving 7 bases between them. The germline V gene has CDR1 SGHRS and CDR2 YFSETQ. The length of the CDR3 is 14 residues. Assay used: immunoSEQ multiplex PCR; TCRdb lists only in-frame clones, some missing. The sample has some 230,000 clones, 82% seen once. The rearrangement links TRBV5-1 to TRBJ2-5; no clear D. The sequenced sample was PBMCs or T cells enriched from blood (not recorded which). This TCR was recovered from a man between 35 and 55 years old who had recovered from COVID-19. CDR3 sequence (DNA): TGCGCCAGCAGCTTGGATGGCAGCCAAGAGACCCAGTACTTC. It encodes CASSLDGSQETQYF.